This T cell receptor beta chain was profiled in a study of cytomegalovirus exposure and HLA in healthy donors. TCRdb's table, derived via immunoSEQ multiplex PCR, lists solely in-frame clones and lacks some. Of fewer than 250,000 clones listed, roughly 86% are singletons. The clonotype comes from a woman between 18 and 29 years old in good health and CMV-seronegative. The sequencing input was PBMCs.

CDR3 loop: CASSRPSGSGETQYF. CDR3 in DNA: TGTGCCAGCAGTCGTCCTAGCGGGAGCGGGGAGACCCAGTACTTC. This sequence joins TRBV6-6 and TRBJ2-5, with 10 bases aligning to TRBD2. The CDR3 is made up of 15 amino acids. Germline CDR1 reads MNHNY; CDR2 reads SVGAGI (reference sequence). V lost 5 bases to trimming and J lost 5 bases; unmatched junction nucleotides: 8.